The entry below describes one T cell receptor (beta chain). Antigen: not known. Brentuximab vedotin exposure varied among the patients, all of whom had relapsed after autologous stem cell transplantation. Under best response, outcomes were complete response, partial response or progressive disease. This sample stems from a study of PD-1 blockade in classical Hodgkin lymphoma. This CDR3 contains 15 residues. CDR1 is SEHNR and CDR2 is FQNEAQ in the germline V gene (reference sequence). J lost 3 bases, V lost 3 bases, and 3 bases had no gene match. Broader study findings: While CD8+ TCR diversity did not rise significantly by C4D1, CD4+ TCR diversity did. Patients who began taking nivolumab under 1 year after ASCT were left out. At baseline, newly diagnosed patients reportedly showed less TCR diversity than healthy donors.

The repertoire was sequenced with immunoSEQ multiplex PCR; TCRdb's copy has only in-frame clones and lacks some. Of under 20,000 clones in the sample, 86% were seen once. The sample in question was peripheral blood mononuclear cells (PBMCs), obtained before the second cycle of nivolumab. The receptor's source is a human donor with classical Hodgkin lymphoma. This chain connects TRBV7-9 to TRBJ2-2; 8 bases are a match to TRBD2. As DNA, the CDR3 is TGTGCCAGCAGCTTCGGGGGGGGCGACACCGGGGAGCTGTTTTTT. Its protein is CASSFGGGDTGELFF.